This TCR beta chain originates from a study of cytomegalovirus exposure and HLA in healthy donors. Study overall: Unique TCR beta sequences numbering some 120 million came from 150 million to 200 million T cells in an earlier analysis. The study, taken as a whole, reports: By a later analysis, the bulk of CMV-associated TCR beta chains appeared HLA-restricted.

Details on this clone: Its antigen is still unknown.

The PCR made use of 60 Vbeta and 13 Jbeta primers. Repertoires were generated with immunoSEQ multiplex PCR, while TCRdb's copy carries only in-frame clones and drops some. The sample lists about 140,000 clones, around 75% occurring once. CDR1 is ENHRY, CDR2 SYGVKD, per germline. This CDR3 comprises 13 residues. V was clipped by 4 bases and J by 4 bases, with 10 bases between them. Sequenced: PBMCs. The chain is built from TRBV10-3 and TRBJ1-1, with D perhaps TRBD1 (5 bases). The sequence was obtained from a female donor in good health and CMV-seronegative. As DNA, the CDR3 is TGTGCCATCAGTGGTCAGGGTACCACTGAAGCTTTCTTT. This translates into CAISGQGTTEAFF.